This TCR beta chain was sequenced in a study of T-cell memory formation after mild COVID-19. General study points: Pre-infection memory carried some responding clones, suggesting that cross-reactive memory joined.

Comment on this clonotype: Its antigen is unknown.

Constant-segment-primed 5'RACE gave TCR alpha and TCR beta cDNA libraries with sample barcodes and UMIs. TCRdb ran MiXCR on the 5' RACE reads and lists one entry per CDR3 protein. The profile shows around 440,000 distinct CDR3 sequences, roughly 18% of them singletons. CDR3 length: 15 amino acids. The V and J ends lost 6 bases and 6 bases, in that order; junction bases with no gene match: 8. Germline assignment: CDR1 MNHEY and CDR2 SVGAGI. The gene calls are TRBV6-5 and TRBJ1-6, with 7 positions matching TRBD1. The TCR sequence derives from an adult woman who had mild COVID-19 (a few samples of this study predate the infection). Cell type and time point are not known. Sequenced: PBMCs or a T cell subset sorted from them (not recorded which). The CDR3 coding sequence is TGTGCCAGCAGCGGGGGACAGTCGATTAATTCACCCCTCCACTTT. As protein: CASSGGQSINSPLHF.